Shown below are 9 T cell receptor beta chains from a single sample sequenced in a study of cytomegalovirus exposure and HLA in healthy donors. The method was immunoSEQ multiplex PCR; TCRdb's version includes in-frame clones alone and lacks a portion of them. This table holds about 280,000 clones, approximately 86% found once. The material sequenced was PBMCs. Every receptor here comes from a woman aged 18-35 years in good health and CMV-seronegative.

This clone was counted only a few times. This chain connects TRBV5-1 to TRBJ1-3, with a weak D call TRBD1 (6 bases). The germline V and J ends were trimmed by 0 bases and 0 bases, with 7 bases remaining between them. From germline, CDR1 is SGHRS and CDR2 YFSETQ. CDR3 length equals 15 residues. The CDR3 loop reads CASSLARGSGNTIYF. The DNA for the CDR3 is TGCGCCAGCAGCTTGGCCAGGGGCTCTGGAAACACCATATATTTT.

This clone was seen only once. This chain connects TRBV11-2 to TRBJ2-7; 10 bases align to TRBD2. The CDR3 extends over 15 amino acids. Trimming cost V 3 bases and J 4 bases; bases outside gene matches: 6. The germline CDR1 and CDR2 sequences are SGHAT and FQNNGV. CDR3 residues: CASSFSSAGGYEQYF. CDR3 in DNA: TGTGCCAGCAGCTTTAGTTCAGCGGGAGGGTACGAGCAGTACTTC.

CDR3 sequence (DNA): TGCGCCAGCAGCCACCGCCAGGCCATAGTCGGGGAGCTGTTTTTT. Its translation is CASSHRQAIVGELFF. The V call is TRBV4-3, the J call TRBJ2-2; D remains ambiguous. CDR1 is LGHNA, CDR2 YSLEER, per germline. CDR3 length: 15 amino acids. V dropped 3 bases and J dropped 7 bases, with 15 bases sitting between them.

The chain recombines TRBV9 with TRBJ2-5; D is undetermined. Trimming removed 0 bases at V and 4 bases at J, with 10 bases between. This CDR3 comprises 14 residues. Germline CDR1 SGDLS, CDR2 YYNGEE. The CDR3 DNA sequence: TGTGCCAGCAGCGTAGAAGTTACGGGAGAGACCCAGTACTTC. Its protein product is CASSVEVTGETQYF.

The V and J genes are TRBV27 and TRBJ2-5; 11 bases fit TRBD1. The ends lost 5 bases at V and 5 bases at J; junction bases unmatched: 7. This CDR3 has 15 amino acids. Germline V lookup: CDR1 MNHEY, CDR2 SMNVEV (reference sequence). The CDR3: CASSIGQGAYETQYF. The CDR3 DNA follows: TGTGCCAGCAGTATAGGACAGGGGGCGTATGAGACCCAGTACTTC.

The chain employs TRBV21-1 and TRBJ1-1. TRBV21-1 is given as a pseudogene. This CDR3 is 15 amino acids long. CDR3 nucleotides: TGTGCCAGCAGCGACTACAGGATGGGGCGGGGTGAAGCTTTCTTT. Translation: CASSDYRMGRGEAFF.

This rearrangement joins TRBV10-1 to TRBJ2-3; D not resolved. This CDR3 is built from 13 residues. V lost 6 bases and J 8 bases, leaving 15 bases between the germline ends. CDR1 is WNHNN, CDR2 SYGVQD, per germline (reference sequence). The CDR3 DNA follows: TGCGCCAGCAGCGGAAGACTGCCTGGTACGCAGTATTTT. Its translation is CASSGRLPGTQYF.

Concerning this clone itself: The sample carries other DNA sequences with the same CDR3. The rearrangement uses TRBV30 and TRBJ2-6; 8 nucleotides align to TRBD2. There are 17 residues in the CDR3. The germline V gene has CDR1 GTSNPN and CDR2 SVGIG (reference sequence). The ends lost 5 bases at V and 0 bases at J; junction bases unmatched: 9. Here the CDR3 DNA reads TGTGCCTGGGGTGGTGGCGGGGGGCTCTCTGGGGCCAACGTCCTGACTTTC. The encoded protein is CAWGGGGGLSGANVLTF.

The chain recombines TRBV7-2 with TRBJ2-7, with 7 bases lining up with TRBD2. The CDR3 contains 14 residues. V lost 1 base and J lost 4; bases outside the gene matches: 4. CDR1 and CDR2 from the germline V gene are SGHTA and FQGNSA. The CDR3 DNA is TGTGCCAGCAGCTTAGGCGGGAGCAATTACGAGCAGTACTTC. It codes for CASSLGGSNYEQYF.